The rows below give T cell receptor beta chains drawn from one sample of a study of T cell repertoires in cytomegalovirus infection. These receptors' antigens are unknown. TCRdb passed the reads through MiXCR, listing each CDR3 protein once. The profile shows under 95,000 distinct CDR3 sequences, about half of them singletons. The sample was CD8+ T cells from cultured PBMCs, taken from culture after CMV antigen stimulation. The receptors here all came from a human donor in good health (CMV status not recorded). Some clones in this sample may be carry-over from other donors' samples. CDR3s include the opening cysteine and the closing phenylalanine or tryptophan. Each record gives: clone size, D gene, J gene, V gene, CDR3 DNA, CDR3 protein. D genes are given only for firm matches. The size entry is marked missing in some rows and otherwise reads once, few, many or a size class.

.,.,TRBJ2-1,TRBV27,TGTGCCAGCAGTTTTAAAGGGGGTCCGCCCCAGGGCTACAATGAGCAGTTCTTC,CASSFKGGPPQGYNEQFF
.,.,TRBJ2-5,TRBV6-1,TGTGCCAGCAGTGAATTCCCAGCCCATCAAGAGACCCAGTACTTC,CASSEFPAHQETQYF
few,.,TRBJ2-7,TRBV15,TGTGCCACCAGCAGAGGGGTGGCGAGATCCTACGAGCAGTACTTC,CATSRGVARSYEQYF
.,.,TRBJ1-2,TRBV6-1,TGTGCCAGCAGTGAAATCCAGGGAGGTGGCTACACCTTC,CASSEIQGGGYTF
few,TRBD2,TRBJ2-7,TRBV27,TGTGCCAGCAGTTCTAGCGGGAGCAACGAGCAGTACTTC,CASSSSGSNEQYF
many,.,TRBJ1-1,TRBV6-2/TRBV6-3,TGTGCCAGCACTTCCCCACAACCGAACACTGAAGCGTTCTTT,CASTSPQPNTEAFF
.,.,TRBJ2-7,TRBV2,TGTGCCAGCAGTAAGGGATACCTACGTGGCGAGCAGTACTTC,CASSKGYLRGEQYF
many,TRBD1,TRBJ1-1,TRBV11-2,TGTGCCAGCAGCTTCCCCGGACAGGAAAATATGATGAACACTGAAGCTTTCTTT,CASSFPGQENMMNTEAFF
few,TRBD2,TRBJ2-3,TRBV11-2,TGTGCCAGCAGCTTCTCGGGAGGGGTTGGCACAGATACGCAGTATTTT,CASSFSGGVGTDTQYF
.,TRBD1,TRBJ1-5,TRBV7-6,TGTGCCAGCAGTGACAGCCTGACAGGGGGGTTTGGGCCCCAGCATTTT,CASSDSLTGGFGPQHF
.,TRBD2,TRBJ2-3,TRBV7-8,TGTGCCAGCAGCTTTTCGGGACTAACAGATACGCAGTATTTT,CASSFSGLTDTQYF
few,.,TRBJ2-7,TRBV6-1,TGTGCCAGCGGGCGGGGACCCTACGAGCAGTACTTC,CASGRGPYEQYF
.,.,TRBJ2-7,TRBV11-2,TGTGCCAGCAGCTTAGATCTCGGGGTTCTTACCTACGAGCAGTACTTC,CASSLDLGVLTYEQYF
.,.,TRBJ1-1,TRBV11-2,TGTGCCAGCAGACTTGACACTGAAGCTTTCTTT,CASRLDTEAFF
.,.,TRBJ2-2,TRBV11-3,TGTGCCAGCAGCTTAGAATCAATTGTATCGGGGACCACCGGGGAGCTGTTTTTT,CASSLESIVSGTTGELFF
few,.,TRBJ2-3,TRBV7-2,TGTGCCAGCAGCTTAGGAGCCGGGGATACGCAGTATTTT,CASSLGAGDTQYF
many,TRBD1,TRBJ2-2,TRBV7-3,TGTGCCAGCAGCATAAACCGGGACAGGGGACGCGCCGGGGAGCTGTTTTTT,CASSINRDRGRAGELFF
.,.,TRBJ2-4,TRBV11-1,TGTGCCAGCAGCTTAGCGGGGGCCAAAAACATTCAGTACTTC,CASSLAGAKNIQYF
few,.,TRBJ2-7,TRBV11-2,TGTGCCAGCGCCCCGGACCCGGCGTATTACTACGAGCAGTACTTC,CASAPDPAYYYEQYF
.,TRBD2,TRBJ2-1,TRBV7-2,TGTGCCAGCAGCTTAAGACTAGCGCTGAGCTCCTACAATGAGCAGTTCTTC,CASSLRLALSSYNEQFF
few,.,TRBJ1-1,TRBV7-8,TGTGCCAGCAGCTACACAAAAAACACTGAAGCTTTCTTT,CASSYTKNTEAFF
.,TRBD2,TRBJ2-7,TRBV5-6,TGTGCCAGCAGCGAGACTAGCGGTAACGAGCAGTACTTC,CASSETSGNEQYF
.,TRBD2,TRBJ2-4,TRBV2,TGTGCCAGCACGGGACTAGGGGCCATTCAGTACTTC,CASTGLGAIQYF
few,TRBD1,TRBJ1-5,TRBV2,TGTGCCAGCAGTTACAGGGGGGATAGCAATCAGCCCCAGCATTTT,CASSYRGDSNQPQHF
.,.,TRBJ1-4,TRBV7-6,TGTGCCAGCAACCTGGGGGCCGGTGAAAAACTGTTTTTT,CASNLGAGEKLFF
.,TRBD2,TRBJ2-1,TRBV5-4,TGTGCCAGCAGCTCGACTAGCGGCTACGGGAATGAGCAGTTCTTC,CASSSTSGYGNEQFF
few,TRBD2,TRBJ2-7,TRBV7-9,TGTGCCAGCAGCGGAAGGGATAGCGGGGCCAGCTCCTACGAGCAGTACTTC,CASSGRDSGASSYEQYF
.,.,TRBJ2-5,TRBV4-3,TGCGCCAGCAGCCCCCCCGGCGGTTTCCAAGAGACCCAGTACTTC,CASSPPGGFQETQYF
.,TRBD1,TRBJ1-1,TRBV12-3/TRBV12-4,TGTGCCAGCAGTTCGACCGGGACAGTAGACAAGAGAAACACTGAAGCTTTCTTT,CASSSTGTVDKRNTEAFF
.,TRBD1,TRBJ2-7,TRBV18,TGTGCCAGCTCACCGATAGTGCCGGGACAGGGGGCCTACGAGCAGTACTTC,CASSPIVPGQGAYEQYF
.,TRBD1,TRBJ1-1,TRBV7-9,TGTGCCAGCAGCATTGGACAGGCTAACACTGAAGCTTTCTTT,CASSIGQANTEAFF
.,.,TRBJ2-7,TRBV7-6,TGTGCCAGCAGCCCCACAACAGGGACTTACGAGCAGTACTTC,CASSPTTGTYEQYF
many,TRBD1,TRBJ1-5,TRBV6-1,TGTGCCAGCAGTACCGACAGGGCCGGGAATCAGCCCCAGCATTTT,CASSTDRAGNQPQHF
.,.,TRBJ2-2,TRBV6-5,TGTGCCAGCGGTGCCATCTCGAGGGGGGAGCTGTTTTTT,CASGAISRGELFF
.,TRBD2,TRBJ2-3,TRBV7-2,TGTGCCAGCAGCTTAGCGCGGCGTCTAGCGGACTCCACAGATACGCAGTATTTT,CASSLARRLADSTDTQYF
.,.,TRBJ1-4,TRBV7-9,TGTGCCAGCAGCACCGGACCCAATAATGAAAAACTGTTTTTT,CASSTGPNNEKLFF
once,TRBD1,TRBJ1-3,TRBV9,TGTGCCAGCAGCGCCCCAGGGGGCCCTGGAAACACCATATATTTT,CASSAPGGPGNTIYF
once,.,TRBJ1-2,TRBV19,TGTGCCAGTAGTATTGGGGGACTCCGGGACACCTCTAACTATGGCTACACCTTC,CASSIGGLRDTSNYGYTF
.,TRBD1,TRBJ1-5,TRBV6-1,TGTGCCAGCAGTGTCGACAGGGGAACGAGCAATCAGCCCCAGCATTTT,CASSVDRGTSNQPQHF
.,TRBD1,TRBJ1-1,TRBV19,TGTGCCAGTAGTGTGCGGGACAGGGGCTCTGAAGCTTTCTTT,CASSVRDRGSEAFF
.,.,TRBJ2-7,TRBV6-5,TGTGCCAGCACCGCTGGTAACGAGCAGTACTTC,CASTAGNEQYF
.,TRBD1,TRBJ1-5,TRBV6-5,TGTGCCACAGGCCTCCGACAGGGGACCAATCAGCCCCAGCATTTT,CATGLRQGTNQPQHF
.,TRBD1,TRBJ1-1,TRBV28,TGTGCCAGCAGCCACCAGGGGGATCACGGGACTGAAGCTTTCTTT,CASSHQGDHGTEAFF
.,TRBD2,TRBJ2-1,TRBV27,TGTGCCAGTACCCATGGGCTAGCGGGATACAATGAGCAGTTCTTC,CASTHGLAGYNEQFF
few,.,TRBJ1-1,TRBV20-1,TGCAGTGCCACTCCCCGACAGGAGGGCACTGAAGCTTTCTTT,CSATPRQEGTEAFF
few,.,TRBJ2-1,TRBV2,TGTGCCAGCAGCGTATGGGCTTACTCCTACAATGAGCAGTTCTTC,CASSVWAYSYNEQFF
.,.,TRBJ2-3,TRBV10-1,TGCGCCAGCAGTGAAGGGTACACCACAGATACGCAGTATTTT,CASSEGYTTDTQYF
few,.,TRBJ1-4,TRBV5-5,TGTGCCAGCAGCCCCCGTGCTAATGAAAAACTGTTTTTT,CASSPRANEKLFF
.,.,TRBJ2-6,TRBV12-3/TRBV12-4,TGTGCCAGCAGTCGCAGTGAGTCCCCGAGCTCTGGGGCCAACGTCCTGACTTTC,CASSRSESPSSGANVLTF
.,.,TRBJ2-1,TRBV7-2,TGTGCCAGCAGCTTAAACGGGCTTAAAAATGAGCAGTTCTTC,CASSLNGLKNEQFF
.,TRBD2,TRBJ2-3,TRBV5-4,TGTGCCAGCAGCTGGAGGCAGGGCGGGGGGGCAGTCGATACGCAGTATTTT,CASSWRQGGGAVDTQYF
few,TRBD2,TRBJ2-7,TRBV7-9,TGTGCCAGCAGCGCAAGGACTAGCGGGGACTACGAGCAGTACTTC,CASSARTSGDYEQYF
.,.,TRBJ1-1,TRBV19,TGTGCCAGTAGAGTGCGGAGACAGATGAACACTGAAGCTTTCTTT,CASRVRRQMNTEAFF
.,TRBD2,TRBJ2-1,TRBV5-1,TGCGCCAGCAGCTTGTTTGGGACTAGCGGGAGCTCCTACAATGAGCAGTTCTTC,CASSLFGTSGSSYNEQFF
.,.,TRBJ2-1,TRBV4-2,TGTGCCAGCAGCCCCCGGACAGACTCCTACAATGAGCAGTTCTTC,CASSPRTDSYNEQFF
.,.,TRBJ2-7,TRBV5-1,TGCGCCAGCAGAACTAAGGACTTAAGTACCTACGAGCAGTACTTC,CASRTKDLSTYEQYF
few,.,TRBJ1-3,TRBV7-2,TGTGCCAGCAGCCCTGGCCGGGGCTCTGGAAACACCATATATTTT,CASSPGRGSGNTIYF
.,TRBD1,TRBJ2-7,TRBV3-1,TGTGCCAGCAGCCAATGGACAGGGGCAAACGAGCAGTACTTC,CASSQWTGANEQYF
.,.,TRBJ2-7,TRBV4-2,TGTGCCAGCAGCCAAGAGAAGGCAGTAGCCTACGAGCAGTACTTC,CASSQEKAVAYEQYF